The entry that follows covers one TCR beta chain sequence. It was with a sample-barcoded 5' primer and a J-beta primer mix that a second PCR of roughly 7 to 12 cycles was run. TCRdb analysed the 5' RACE reads with MiXCR anew, one entry per CDR3 protein. The sample has over 1,500,000 distinct CDR3 sequences, approximately 50% seen once. The entry originates in a study of blood T cells in healthy people across ages. This CDR3 is 12 amino acids long. The V end lost 9 bases, the J end lost 5 bases, and 11 bases lay between the germline ends. Germline V gene data show CDR1 as WSHSY and CDR2 as SAAADI. Sequenced material: blood. This receptor was identified in a woman between 40 and 55 years old in good health. V is TRBV10-2 and J is TRBJ2-4; no reliable D call. In DNA, the CDR3 is TGCGCCAGTGGAAGCCCCCAAAACATTCAGTACTTC. Residues: CASGSPQNIQYF.